The 5 T cell receptor beta chains presented below share a single source sample, sequenced in a study of STAT5B mutations in CD4+ large granular lymphocyte leukemia. Sequenced by immunoSEQ multiplex PCR; TCRdb stores in-frame clones only, minus some. This table holds about 32,000 clones, 85% found once. The material sequenced was CD4+ T cells from blood buffy coats. Receptors were obtained from a human donor in good health.

J is TRBJ1-1 and V is TRBV6-4; 7 nucleotides match TRBD1. Germline trimming cut 8 bases from V and 4 bases from J; bases unmatched to any gene: 13. CDR3 size: 15 residues. CDR1 is MRHNA, CDR2 SNTAGT, per germline. The CDR3 DNA is TGTGCCAGCCAAAGAAATACAGGGGATGGCACTGAAGCTTTCTTT. It is translated as CASQRNTGDGTEAFF.

The chain uses TRBV30 and TRBJ1-1, with a possible D match to TRBD1 (6 bases). V was cut by 0 bases and J by 3 bases, with 14 bases left in between. CDR3 length: 15 residues. Germline lookup yields CDR1 GTSNPN and CDR2 SVGIG (reference sequence). CDR3 sequence (DNA): TGTGCCTGGAGTGTAAGCGACAGGCGGGACACTGAAGCTTTCTTT. This encodes CAWSVSDRRDTEAFF.

This rearrangement joins TRBV18 to TRBJ2-5; TRBD1 or TRBD2 may be the D gene (5 bases each). The CDR3 sequence is 17 residues long. The V gene lost 3 bases and the J gene lost 1 base, with 18 bases spanning the gap. The germline gives CDR1 KGHSH, CDR2 LQKENI. CDR3 nucleotide sequence: TGTGCCAGCTCACCGCGTCCGACAGCGGTTTTCCAAGAGACCCAGTACTTC. As protein: CASSPRPTAVFQETQYF.

The chain links TRBV7-6 to TRBJ2-1; weak D call: TRBD2 (7 bases). This CDR3 is built from 17 residues. The V gene lost 4 bases and the J gene lost 0 bases, with 16 bases spanning the gap. The V gene's germline CDR1 is SGHVS and CDR2 FNYEAQ. CDR3 sequence: CASSWGGRNFSYNEQFF. The CDR3 DNA reads TGTGCCAGCAGCTGGGGGGGCAGGAATTTCTCCTACAATGAGCAGTTCTTC.

The chain carries TRBV4-2 and TRBJ2-7; tentatively, D is TRBD2 (5 bases). CDR1 and CDR2 (germline): LGHNA, YNFKEQ. This CDR3 is built from 15 residues. Trimming stripped 0 bases from V and 3 bases from J, with 12 bases between. CDR3 DNA: TGTGCCAGCAGCCAAGATTTGGAGGTCAGCTACGAGCAGTACTTC. As protein: CASSQDLEVSYEQYF.